Listed below are T cell receptor beta chains from one sample, sequenced in a study of T cells in Graves' hyperthyroidism and ophthalmopathy. Via MiXCR, TCRdb re-called the multiplex PCR reads, giving one row per CDR3 protein. This sample has hundreds of thousands of distinct CDR3 sequences, with under 15% found just once. Sequencing input: blood. These receptors came from a man aged 18 to 30 with Graves' ophthalmopathy. The CDR3 runs from the conserved cysteine through the conserved F or W. A D gene is named only where the DNA matches it firmly. Size values are once, few and many counts, or a class for expanded clones, and some rows have none.

CASSLVGDEAFF	TRBJ1-1	TRBV5-1	many	-
CASSWETGRYNEQFF	TRBJ2-1	TRBV13	-	TRBD1
CASSLGQGSQPQHF	TRBJ1-5	TRBV5-1	many	-
CASSFQLLANQKTQYF	TRBJ2-5	TRBV7-8	few	TRBD2
CAISEGRSEEQYF	TRBJ2-7	TRBV10-3	many	-
CSVWTSTDTQYF	TRBJ2-3	TRBV29-1	many	-
CASSLVGTPHTDTQYF	TRBJ2-3	TRBV11-2	many	-
CASRNSREYTGELFF	TRBJ2-2	TRBV7-9	many	TRBD2
CASSQGPTYGYTF	TRBJ1-2	TRBV18	many	-
CASTGTSRGEQYF	TRBJ2-7	TRBV2	many	TRBD2
CASSPDLTSDTQYF	TRBJ2-3	TRBV4-1	-	-
CASRGHGPQETQYF	TRBJ2-5	TRBV25-1	-	-
CASSHPSEGDTQYF	TRBJ2-3	TRBV14	few	-
CATTLSGRAHEQFF	TRBJ2-1	TRBV15	-	-
CASSQEGTSSTDTQYF	TRBJ2-3	TRBV4-1	many	-
CASTRGVGQITQYF	TRBJ2-3	TRBV18	many	TRBD2
CASSLGVAAGTF	TRBJ1-2	TRBV7-2	many	-
CASSPPLGGRGYEQYF	TRBJ2-7	TRBV11-2	many	-
CSALLTGGLVTEAFF	TRBJ1-1	TRBV20-1	many	TRBD1
CASSDHRGSYTF	TRBJ1-2	TRBV2	many	TRBD1
CASSQGEPETQYF	TRBJ2-5	TRBV14	many	-
CVGRESSEKLFF	TRBJ1-4	TRBV20-1	few	-
CSARPAGVAAFF	TRBJ1-1	TRBV20-1	many	-
CASGGGNYNEQFF	TRBJ2-1	TRBV12-5	many	-
CASSEYAGTHYEQYF	TRBJ2-7	TRBV25-1	few	-
CASSVTFLSANEKLVF	TRBJ1-4	TRBV9	few	-
CASRQGGDPQPQHF	TRBJ1-5	TRBV6-1	-	-
CASSESEGAGYEQYF	TRBJ2-7	TRBV10-1	many	-
CASSRSGLDKHGYTF	TRBJ1-2	TRBV14	many	-
CASSPGTDLRAFF	TRBJ1-1	TRBV5-1	many	-
CAISEPKDRGLQFF	TRBJ2-1	TRBV10-3	-	-
CSARGPESNYEQYF	TRBJ2-7	TRBV20-1	many	-
CASSMIAASATQETQYF	TRBJ2-5	TRBV7-9	many	-
CASSRGYEKLFF	TRBJ1-4	TRBV7-9	many	-
CAIGWGVNADTQYF	TRBJ2-3	TRBV12-3/TRBV12-4	many	-
CASSIGGGSYFFSYNEQFF	TRBJ2-1	TRBV19	few	-
CASTPGQGASYEQYF	TRBJ2-7	TRBV3-1	many	TRBD1
CASSYSSAGETQYF	TRBJ2-5	TRBV6-2/TRBV6-3	-	-
CASSPSVSTDTQYF	TRBJ2-3	TRBV9	many	-
CASGGPSGANVLTF	TRBJ2-6	TRBV10-3	few	-
CASPYVGLGGALETQYF	TRBJ2-5	TRBV11-3	-	TRBD2
CASSSERGGTDTQYF	TRBJ2-3	TRBV7-8	many	TRBD2
CASSQEYGGAWETQYF	TRBJ2-5	TRBV4-1	few	TRBD2
CASSQEGGQYYEQYF	TRBJ2-7	TRBV4-2	-	-
CASSFPFAPKNIQYF	TRBJ2-4	TRBV11-2	many	-
CATSDFTGATATQYF	TRBJ2-3	TRBV24-1	many	TRBD1
CATSQVGAGSTDTQYF	TRBJ2-3	TRBV24-1	-	-
CASSLRLAGVRDEQFF	TRBJ2-1	TRBV5-4	-	TRBD2
CASSFGGNGIDTQYF	TRBJ2-3	TRBV27	few	-
CSRASISYEQYF	TRBJ2-7	TRBV20-1	few	-
CASSSVSEAFF	TRBJ1-1	TRBV7-9	many	-